The T cell receptor beta chain described here comes from a study of Ad26.COV2.S vaccination and SARS-CoV-2 variants. Overall study context: In the study, Ad26.COV2.S was injected intramuscularly once, or twice 56 days apart.

Notes on this clone: Antigen specificity is unknown.

Broader study findings: The TCR-based breadth and depth measures might underestimate overall T cell responses. Whether participants received vaccine or placebo, their non-spike TCR breadth was similar.

V was pared by 3 bases and J by 7 bases, with 12 bases between. The V gene's germline CDR1 is LNHDA and CDR2 SQIVND (reference sequence). The CDR3 loop spans 13 amino acids. Noted treatment: some 19 received Ad26.COV2.S at low or high dose, single or two shots; about 5 received placebo; per-sample allocation not given. Day 63 following the first vaccine or placebo injection was when the samples were taken. Assay used: immunoSEQ multiplex PCR; TCRdb lists only in-frame clones, some missing. Of roughly 450,000 clones in the sample, about nine tenths were seen once. The specimen comprised peripheral blood, sampled in a trial of Ad26.COV2.S vaccine versus placebo. The TCR comes from a person between 18 and 65 years old who received the Ad26.COV2.S COVID-19 vaccine or a placebo. The chain links TRBV19 to TRBJ1-1; D is undetermined. The CDR3 nucleotides are TGTGCCAGTAGTATTCCACCCGCGGGTGAAGCTTTCTTT. It is translated as CASSIPPAGEAFF.